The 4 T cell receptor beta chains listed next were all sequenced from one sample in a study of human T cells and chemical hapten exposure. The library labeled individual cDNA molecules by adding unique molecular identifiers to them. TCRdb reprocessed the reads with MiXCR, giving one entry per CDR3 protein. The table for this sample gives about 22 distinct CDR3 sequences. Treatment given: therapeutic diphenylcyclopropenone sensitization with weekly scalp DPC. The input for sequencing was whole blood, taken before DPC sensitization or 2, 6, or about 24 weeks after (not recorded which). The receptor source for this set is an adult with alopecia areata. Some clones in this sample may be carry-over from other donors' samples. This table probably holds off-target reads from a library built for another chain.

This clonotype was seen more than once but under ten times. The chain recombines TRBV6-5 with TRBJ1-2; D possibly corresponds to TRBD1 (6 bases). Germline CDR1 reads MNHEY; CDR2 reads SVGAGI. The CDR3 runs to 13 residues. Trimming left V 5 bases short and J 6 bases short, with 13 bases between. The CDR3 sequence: CASSLRQANGYTF. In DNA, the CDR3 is TGTGCCAGCAGTCTTCGACAGGCAAATGGCTACACCTTC.

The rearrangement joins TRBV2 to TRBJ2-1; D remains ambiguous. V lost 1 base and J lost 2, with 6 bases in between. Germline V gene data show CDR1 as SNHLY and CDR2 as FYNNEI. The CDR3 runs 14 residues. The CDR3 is CASSEGQTYNEQFF. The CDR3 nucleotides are TGTGCCAGCAGTGAAGGACAAACCTACAATGAGCAGTTCTTC.

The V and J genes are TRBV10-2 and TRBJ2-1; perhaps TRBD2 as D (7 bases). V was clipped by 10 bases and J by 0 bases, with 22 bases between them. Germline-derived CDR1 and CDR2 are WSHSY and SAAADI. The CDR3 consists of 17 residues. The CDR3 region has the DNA TGCGCCACTCTGCGGGGGCCGCAAACGAGCTCCTACAATGAGCAGTTCTTC. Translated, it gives CATLRGPQTSSYNEQFF.

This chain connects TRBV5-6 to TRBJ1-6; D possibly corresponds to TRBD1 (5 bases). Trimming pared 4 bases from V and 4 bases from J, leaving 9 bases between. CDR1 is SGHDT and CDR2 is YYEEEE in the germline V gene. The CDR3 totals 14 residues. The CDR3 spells CASSLTAYNSPLHF. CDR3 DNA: TGTGCCAGCAGCCTGACAGCTTATAATTCACCCCTCCACTTT.